The sequence of this T cell receptor (beta chain) was determined in a study of T cells in Graves' hyperthyroidism and ophthalmopathy. Broader study findings: The model foresaw ophthalmopathy a median around 6 months prior to onset.

CDR3 length equals 12 residues. CDR1 and CDR2 from the germline V gene are SGHNT and YYREEE (reference sequence). V lost 0 bases and J 8 bases, leaving 8 bases between the germline ends. RNA transcripts gave rise to amplified TCR beta CDR3 regions. A first-round RT-PCR of the TCR CDR3 used the HTBI primer set. TCRdb independently ran MiXCR on the multiplex PCR reads; one entry per CDR3 protein. The profile covers fewer than 350,000 distinct CDR3 sequences, with 12% to 15% appearing a single time and 30% to 35% taken by the ten largest. In patients aged 18 to 65, hyperthyroidism was newly diagnosed, with duration under 2 months. Patients were excluded for uncontrolled infection, other autoimmune disease, pregnancy or lactation. Blood dates from first hyperthyroidism diagnosis, before any ophthalmopathy symptoms. Of note for this clonotype: Its antigen remains unknown.

This chain connects TRBV5-4 to TRBJ1-2; the D gene is possibly TRBD1 (6 bases). This sequence originates from a woman aged 50 to 65 with Graves' hyperthyroidism that later progressed to Graves' ophthalmopathy. The source material was blood. In nucleotides, the CDR3 is TGTGCCAGCAGCTTGGAGGGGGGAGGCTACACCTTC. Protein sequence: CASSLEGGGYTF. The full variable domain, in which reference TRBV5-4 and TRBJ1-2 provide the parts outside the CDR3, is ETGVTQSPTHLIKTRGQQVTLRCSSQSGHNTVSWYQQALGQGPQFIFQYYREEENGRGNFPPRFSGLQFPNYSSELNVNALELDDSALYLCASSLEGGGYTFGSGTRLTVV.